Sequencing of this T cell receptor beta chain was carried out in a study of blood T cell repertoires in COVID-19 (dated by TCRdb to 2018 to 2020). Background for the entire study: The collaborator samples originated in the United States, Italy and Spain and spanned the acute and convalescent phases of COVID-19. HLA class I and class II types, where available, came from metadata supplied by the sample provider rather than from assay-based typing. Samples came from the ongoing ImmuneRACE study (first 160 participants) plus 1,254 subjects from 6 global collaborators. The dataset comprised deeply sampled blood TCRbeta repertoires from subjects exposed to, actively infected with, or recovered from COVID-19. The prospective study material was composed of cDNA or gDNA derived from T cells, B-cell-depleted T cells, or PBMCs. Nearly every sample came with metadata listing a de-identified subject ID, COVID-19 status, age in years and sex. The repertoires were made available in a free public database intended to serve as a resource for research on the immune response to SARS-CoV-2.

Details on this clone: What antigen it recognizes has not been identified. Base quality data are lacking; no much larger clone is found one base away. This sample also contains other DNA sequences that code for the same CDR3.

At the junction V is shortened by 0 bases and J by 7 bases, with 8 bases in between. Sequences SGHRS (CDR1) and YFSETQ (CDR2) are obtained from the germline V gene. There are 14 amino acids in the CDR3, from cysteine to phenylalanine inclusive. The sequence is cut down to CDR3 DNA, 42 bases in frame from base 1. TCRbeta CDR3 regions were amplified from genomic DNA by means of the immunoSEQ Assay, a bias-controlled multiplex PCR. As for how the authors treated the data: The number of nucleated cells in each sample was estimated from the amplification of reference gene primers within the assay. Sequence reads were collapsed and filtered to measure the absolute abundance of every unique TCRbeta CDR3 rearrangement. Productive Simpson clonality was computed per sample as the square root of Simpson's diversity index over productive rearrangements. Drawn from immuneACCESS, this table holds only the in-frame rearrangements with V and J called that TCRdb kept. Clones are partly lost; checked studies trace under half to an unresolved V gene and leave the rest unexplained. V, J and clone size reflect that table, while D and trimming were determined from the DNA. This sample holds roughly 230,000 clones; almost 85% were observed only once. The ten largest make up more than 4% of the sample.

What the study reported, not specific to this receptor: The amount of clinical and demographic metadata varied by source and participant and was provided uncurated.

Whole blood was collected in K2EDTA tubes by collaborating institutions according to the institutions' own protocols. Collaborator samples were shipped for TCRbeta analysis as frozen whole blood, isolated PBMCs, or DNA extracted from either sample type. The rearranged chain carries TRBV5-1 and TRBJ1-6; TRBD1 is a weak D gene call, 6 bases matching. This sequence originates from a man aged 45-60 years with acute or convalescent COVID-19. The source material was peripheral blood. DNA sequence: TGCGCCAGCAGCTTGGGACAGGCGAATTCACCCCTCCACTTT. Its coded protein is CASSLGQANSPLHF.